Listed here are 18 T cell receptor beta chains from one sample, sequenced in a study of blood T cell repertoires in COVID-19. Using immunoSEQ multiplex PCR, the repertoire was profiled, and TCRdb retains in-frame clones only, with some absent. The table shows 300,000 or so clones, with roughly 84% occurring only once. What was sequenced was peripheral blood. These receptors were collected from a man in his forties or fifties with active or convalescent COVID-19.

The chain uses TRBV5-6 and TRBJ1-3, with D perhaps matching TRBD1 (6 bases). The V gene lost 4 bases and the J gene lost 2 bases, with 10 bases spanning the gap. The CDR3 has 14 amino acids. Per germline, CDR1 SGHDT and CDR2 YYEEEE. This CDR3 is CASSHRVAGNTIYF. CDR3 bases: TGTGCCAGCAGCCACAGGGTGGCTGGAAACACCATATATTTT.

This clone was recorded many times. The CDR3 bases are TGTGCCAGCAGCTTATGGCAGCCCACGACAGGGGTTGGCTACACCTTC. This gives the protein CASSLWQPTTGVGYTF. The rearrangement joins TRBV7-9 to TRBJ1-2; 8 bases fit TRBD1. From germline, CDR1 is SEHNR and CDR2 FQNEAQ (reference sequence). After removal of 2 bases from V and 7 bases from J, the junction contained 12 bases not matched to a gene. The CDR3 consists of 16 residues. Variable domain in full (rest from reference TRBV7-9 and TRBJ1-2): DTGVSQNPRHKITKRGQNVTFRCDPISEHNRLYWYRQTLGQGPEFLTYFQNEAQLEKSRLLSDRFSAERPKGSFSTLEIQRTEQGDSAMYLCASSLWQPTTGVGYTFGSGTRLTVV.

V gene TRBV19 combines with J gene TRBJ1-5; D gene unclear. CDR1 is LNHDA, CDR2 SQIVND, per germline (reference sequence). Trimming removed 8 bases from V and 1 base from J, with 6 bases in between. CDR3 length: 12 amino acids. The CDR3, as DNA: TGTGCCAGTTCCTTCAGCAATCAGCCCCAGCATTTT. Its translation is CASSFSNQPQHF.

The chain links TRBV5-1 to TRBJ2-1; D ambiguous. Germline V lookup: CDR1 SGHRS, CDR2 YFSETQ. This CDR3 is 12 amino acids long. Between the trimmed V and J ends, which lost 3 bases and 9 bases, there was a span of 10 bases. CDR3 residues: CASSYLGGEQFF. In nucleotides, the CDR3 is TGCGCCAGCAGCTACCTAGGCGGTGAGCAGTTCTTC.

The chain combines TRBV5-1 with TRBJ2-1; 12 bases map to TRBD1. The germline V gene encodes CDR1 SGHRS and CDR2 YFSETQ. V trimming: 3 bases; J trimming: 9 bases; junction bases outside the gene matches: 7. The CDR3 has 15 amino acids. CDR3 region: CASSYSGTGGLEQFF. In nucleotides, the CDR3 is TGCGCCAGCAGCTACTCCGGGACAGGGGGCCTTGAGCAGTTCTTC.

The V call is TRBV13, the J call TRBJ1-3; D unresolved. There are 17 residues in the CDR3. The germline V gene has CDR1 PRHDT and CDR2 FYEKMQ (reference sequence). V was pared by 3 bases and J by 2 bases, with 17 bases between. Here the CDR3 reads CASSFPPSGVAGNTIYF. CDR3 DNA: TGTGCCAGCAGCTTCCCGCCATCCGGAGTAGCTGGAAACACCATATATTTT. The whole variable domain, remainder taken from reference TRBV13 and TRBJ1-3, is AAGVIQSPRHLIKEKRETATLKCYPIPRHDTVYWYQQGPGQDPQFLISFYEKMQSDKGSIPDRFSAQQFSDYHSELNMSSLELGDSALYFCASSFPPSGVAGNTIYFGEGSWLTVV.

The chain combines TRBV27 with TRBJ1-1; D gene unclear. Germline V gives CDR1 MNHEY, CDR2 SMNVEV (reference sequence). The CDR3 is 14 residues long. V lost 6 bases to trimming and J lost 2 bases, with 13 bases between them. The CDR3 spells CASSLTKTNTEAFF. The CDR3 region has the DNA TGTGCCAGCAGCCTCACAAAGACAAACACTGAAGCTTTCTTT.

This chain uses TRBV28 with TRBJ1-1; D may be TRBD1 (5 bases). CDR3 length: 16 amino acids. Germline V gene lookup returns CDR1 MDHEN and CDR2 SYDVKM. V dropped 5 bases and J dropped 0 bases, with 16 bases sitting between them. CDR3 sequence (DNA): TGTGCCAGCAGTCGGGACTTCAGACCCTTGAACACTGAAGCTTTCTTT. It yields the protein CASSRDFRPLNTEAFF.

The CDR3 reads CASSERRLASADTQYF. CDR3 nucleotides: TGCGCCAGCAGTGAAAGGCGTCTAGCGTCCGCAGATACGCAGTATTTT. The gene calls are TRBV10-2 and TRBJ2-3; weak D call: TRBD2 (6 bases). Trimming shortened V by 3 bases and J by 4 bases, and 17 bases separated the two germline ends. Germline V CDR1 and CDR2: WSHSY, SAAADI. The CDR3 runs to 16 residues.

The rearrangement uses TRBV7-3 and TRBJ2-2; TRBD1 matches 8 bases. Unmatched junction bases numbered 5, after V lost 5 bases and J lost 0 bases. Per the germline V gene, CDR1 is SGHTA and CDR2 is FQGTGA. This CDR3 contains 16 residues. This chain's CDR3 is CASSVDRAANTGELFF. In DNA form, the CDR3 reads TGTGCCAGCAGCGTGGACAGGGCCGCGAACACCGGGGAGCTGTTTTTT.

This clone was detected once. The chain has TRBV7-9 and TRBJ1-4, with 8 bases lining up with TRBD1. Trimming took 4 bases from V and 8 from J; bases not matched to a gene: 9. The CDR3 is made up of 15 amino acids. The germline V gene encodes CDR1 SEHNR and CDR2 FQNEAQ (reference sequence). CDR3 DNA sequence: TGTGCCAGCAGCTCCACAGACAGGGGTGGGGAAAAACTGTTTTTT. This translates into CASSSTDRGGEKLFF.

This chain joins TRBV5-5 and TRBJ1-1; 8 bases line up with TRBD1. This CDR3 has 19 residues. Germline lookup yields CDR1 SGHKS and CDR2 YYEKEE (reference sequence). Losses at the gene ends were 2 bases for V and 3 bases for J; bases not matched to a gene: 18. DNA for the CDR3: TGTGCCAGCAGCTTAGGCTCGCTTTCCGGGACAGGTGGTTACACTGAAGCTTTCTTT. Translated: CASSLGSLSGTGGYTEAFF.

The chain joins TRBV15 to TRBJ2-6; the D gene is possibly TRBD2 (5 bases). With 2 bases removed from V and 1 base from J, the gap between germline ends came to 21 bases. Germline V gene sequence: CDR1 LNHNV, CDR2 YYDKDF (reference sequence). This CDR3 is built from 20 residues. CDR3 protein: CATSRHRAGSLRSGANVLTF. Here the CDR3 DNA reads TGTGCCACCAGCAGACACCGGGCGGGCTCATTGAGGTCTGGGGCCAACGTCCTGACTTTC.

V and J are TRBV19 and TRBJ2-3; 7 nucleotides align to TRBD2. CDR3 length: 15 residues. The germline V gene encodes CDR1 LNHDA and CDR2 SQIVND (reference sequence). The trim removed 5 bases at V and 1 base at J, leaving 6 bases unmatched. As DNA, the CDR3 is TGTGCCAGTAGTCAGGGTACTAGCGGCACAGATACGCAGTATTTT. Protein product: CASSQGTSGTDTQYF. The full variable domain, with the rest looked up from reference TRBV19 and TRBJ2-3, is DGGITQSPKYLFRKEGQNVTLSCEQNLNHDAMYWYRQDPGQGLRLIYYSQIVNDFQKGDIAEGYSVSREKKESFPLTVTSAQKNPTAFYLCASSQGTSGTDTQYFGPGTRLTVL.

The V gene is TRBV19, the J gene TRBJ2-5; TRBD2 might be the D (6 bases). CDR1 is LNHDA, CDR2 SQIVND, per germline (reference sequence). The CDR3 has 15 amino acids. With 10 bases removed from V and 5 bases from J, the gap between germline ends came to 23 bases. The CDR3 DNA reads TGTGCCACTTCGGACGTTGCACTAGCCGGGGAGACCCAGTACTTC. Its protein is CATSDVALAGETQYF.

CDR3 coding DNA: TGTGCCTGGAGTGACAGGGCCAATGAGCAGTTCTTC. It specifies CAWSDRANEQFF. The chain is built from TRBV30 and TRBJ2-1, with D maybe TRBD1 (6 bases). The CDR3 runs 12 residues. V was shortened by 1 base and J by 6 bases, with 7 bases between the two germline ends. The germline gives CDR1 GTSNPN, CDR2 SVGIG (reference sequence).

Comments on this clone: The same CDR3 is also encoded by other DNA sequences in this sample. This chain uses TRBV7-9 with TRBJ1-6, with a possible D match to TRBD1 (5 bases). V was clipped by 1 base and J by 11 bases, with 9 bases between them. The CDR3 length is 13 residues. Germline V gene lookup returns CDR1 SEHNR and CDR2 FQNEAQ (reference sequence). The CDR3 protein is CASSLGREAPLHF. The CDR3 DNA reads as TGTGCCAGCAGCTTAGGCAGGGAAGCACCCCTCCACTTT.

The rearrangement joins TRBV9 to TRBJ2-7; no firm D call. This CDR3 is 14 amino acids long. The V gene lost 0 bases and the J gene lost 1 base, with 8 bases spanning the gap. CDR1 is SGDLS, CDR2 YYNGEE, per germline. The CDR3, as DNA: TGTGCCAGCAGCGTAGGAGGTATGTCCTACGAGCAGTACTTC. Protein sequence: CASSVGGMSYEQYF.